The clone carrying this TCR gamma chain was seen a few times. What it binds is unknown. CDR1 is VTNTFY, CDR2 YDVSTARD, per germline (reference sequence). Trimming removed 0 bases from V and 7 bases from J; junction bases left unmatched: 9. The CDR3 is made up of 14 amino acids. The source of the sample is a study of Vδ1+ human thymocytes. Findings and limits, study-wide: TRD repertoires were essentially private, unlike widely shared TRG clonotypes. Thymic TRG and TRD repertoires appeared highly polyclonal, with Gaussian CDR3 length distributions. Thymic delta-chain repertoires held roughly 20% Vdelta2 sequences and few Vdelta3, despite high sort purity.

After alphabeta T cell depletion, CD3+ Vdelta1+ Vdelta2- thymocytes were sorted. Vdelta1+ thymocyte sorts reached between about 97% and 99.6% purity. The template was reverse-transcribed extracted RNA. The CDR3 regions were amplified by multiplex PCR from V-gene primers to a constant-region primer. TCRdb re-analyzed the multiplex PCR reads via CATT. The table lists 6,000 to 7,000 gamma-chain clones, approximately 38% of them singletons, with 1.9% in the top ten. Material for sequencing was Vdelta1+ gamma-delta thymocytes from the thymus. Subset indicated: FACS-sorted CD3+ TCRalphabeta- TCRVdelta1+ TCRVdelta2- thymocytes. This TCR was sampled from a boy younger than two who had congenital heart surgery. This sequence joins TRGV3 and TRGJ1 or TRGJ2. TCRdb supplies no J gene; here it was assigned by aligning the nucleotide sequence to germline. CDR3 in DNA: TGTGCCACCTGGGACAGGCCTCGAGGGTATAAGAAACTCTTT. This codes for CATWDRPRGYKKLF.